This TCR beta chain was obtained from a study of cytomegalovirus exposure and HLA in healthy donors. Study-level points and caveats: Testing in vitro showed a few CMV-associated chains specific for CMV antigens. There were fewer than 200 TCR beta chains listed as cytomegalovirus-associated.

The donors belonged to the roughly 110-subject validation cohort, separate from the roughly 720-subject first cohort. CDR3 size: 15 residues. Germline V CDR1 and CDR2: SEHNR, FQNEAQ (reference sequence). Trimming stripped 1 base from V and 6 bases from J, with 10 bases between. The table lists this clone with a count of one. Its antigen remains unknown. Libraries were prepared by immunoSEQ multiplex PCR; TCRdb keeps only in-frame clonotypes and omits some of them. There are 55,000 to 85,000 clones in the sample; about 94% occur only once, and more than 0.9% lies in the top ten. This sequence originates from a woman in her late teens or twenties in good health and CMV-seronegative. The gene calls are TRBV7-9 and TRBJ1-6, with D possibly TRBD1 on 6 matching bases. Sequenced input: PBMCs. CDR3 DNA sequence: TGTGCCAGCAGCTTAGGCGGACAGCCTAATTCACCCCTCCACTTT. Translation gives CASSLGGQPNSPLHF.